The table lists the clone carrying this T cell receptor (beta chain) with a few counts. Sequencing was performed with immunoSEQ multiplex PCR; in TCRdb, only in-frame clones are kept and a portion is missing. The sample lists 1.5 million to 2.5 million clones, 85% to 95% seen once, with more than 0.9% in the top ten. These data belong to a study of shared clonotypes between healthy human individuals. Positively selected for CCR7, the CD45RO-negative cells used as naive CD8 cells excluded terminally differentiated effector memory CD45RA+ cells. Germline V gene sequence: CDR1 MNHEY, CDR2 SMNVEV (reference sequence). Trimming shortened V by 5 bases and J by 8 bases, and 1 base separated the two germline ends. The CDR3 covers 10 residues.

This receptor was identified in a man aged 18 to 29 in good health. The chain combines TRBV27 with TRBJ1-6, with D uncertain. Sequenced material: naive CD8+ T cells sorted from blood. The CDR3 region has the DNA TGTGCCAGCAGTCATTCACCCCTCCACTTT. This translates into CASSHSPLHF.